Reported below is one T cell receptor (beta chain). From germline, CDR1 is LGHDT and CDR2 YNNKEL (reference sequence). CDR3 length: 12 amino acids. V lost 4 bases, J lost 4 bases, and 4 bases lay in between. This sample was included in a study of control samples from healthy donors and cancer patients. The repertoire was sequenced with immunoSEQ multiplex PCR; TCRdb's copy has only in-frame clones and lacks some. The repertoire holds 50,000 or so clones, with around 86% as singletons. The sequence derives from a woman aged 45-60 years with lung cancer. The chain couples TRBV3-1 (or the pseudogene TRBV3-2) to TRBJ2-2; unclear D gene. The sequencing sample was made of PBMCs. CDR3 in DNA: TGTGCCAGCAGCCTTGGCACCGGGGAGCTGTTTTTT. This codes for CASSLGTGELFF.